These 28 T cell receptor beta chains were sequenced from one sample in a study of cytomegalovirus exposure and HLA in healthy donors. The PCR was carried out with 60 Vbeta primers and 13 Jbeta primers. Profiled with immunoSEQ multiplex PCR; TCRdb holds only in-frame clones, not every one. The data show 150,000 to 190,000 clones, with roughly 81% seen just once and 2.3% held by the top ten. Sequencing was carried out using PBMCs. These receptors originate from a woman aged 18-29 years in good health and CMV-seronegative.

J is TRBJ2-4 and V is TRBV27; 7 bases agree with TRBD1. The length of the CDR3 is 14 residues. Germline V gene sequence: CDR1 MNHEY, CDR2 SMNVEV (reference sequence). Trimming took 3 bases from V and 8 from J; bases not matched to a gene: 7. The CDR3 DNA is TGTGCCAGCAGTTTTCGGGACAGTAGAGACATTCAGTACTTC. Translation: CASSFRDSRDIQYF.

CDR3 region: CASSLAGGRGLRKQYF. The CDR3 nucleotides read TGCGCCAGCAGCTTGGCGGGGGGGCGGGGGCTCCGCAAGCAGTACTTC. V gene TRBV5-1 combines with J gene TRBJ2-7; 8 bases fit TRBD2. This CDR3 has 16 amino acids. The ends lost 0 bases at V and 8 bases at J; junction bases unmatched: 13. Germline assignment: CDR1 SGHRS and CDR2 YFSETQ.

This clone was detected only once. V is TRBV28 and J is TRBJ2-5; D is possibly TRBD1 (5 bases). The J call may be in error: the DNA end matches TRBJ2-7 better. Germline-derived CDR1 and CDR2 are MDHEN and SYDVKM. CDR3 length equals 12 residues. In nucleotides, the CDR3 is TGTGCCAGCAGGGCAGGGTTACACGAGCAGTACTTC. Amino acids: CASRAGLHEQYF.

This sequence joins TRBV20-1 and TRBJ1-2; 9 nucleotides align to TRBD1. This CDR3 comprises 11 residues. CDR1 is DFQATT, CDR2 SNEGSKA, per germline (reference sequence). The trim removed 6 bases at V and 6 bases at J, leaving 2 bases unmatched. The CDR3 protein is CSARQGDGYTF. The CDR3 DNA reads TGCAGTGCCAGACAGGGGGATGGCTACACCTTC.

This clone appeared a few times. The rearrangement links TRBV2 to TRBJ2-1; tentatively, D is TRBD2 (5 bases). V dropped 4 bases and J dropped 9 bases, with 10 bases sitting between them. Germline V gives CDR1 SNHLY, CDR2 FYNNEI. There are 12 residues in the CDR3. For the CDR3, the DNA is TGTGCCAGCAGTGGGGTAGCGAGTGAGCAGTTCTTC. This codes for CASSGVASEQFF.

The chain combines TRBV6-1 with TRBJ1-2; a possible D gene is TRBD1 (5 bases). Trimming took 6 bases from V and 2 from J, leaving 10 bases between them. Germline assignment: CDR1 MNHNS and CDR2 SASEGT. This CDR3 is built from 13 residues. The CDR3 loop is CASSAGRNYGYTF. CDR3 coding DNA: TGTGCCAGCAGCGCGGGACGGAACTATGGCTACACCTTC.

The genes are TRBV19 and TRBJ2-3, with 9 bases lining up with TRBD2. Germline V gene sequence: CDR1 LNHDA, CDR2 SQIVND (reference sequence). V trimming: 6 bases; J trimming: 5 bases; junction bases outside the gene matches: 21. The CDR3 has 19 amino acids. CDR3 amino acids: CASRSGNGRIAGAKDTQYF. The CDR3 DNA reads TGTGCCAGTAGATCCGGCAACGGGAGAATAGCGGGAGCTAAAGATACGCAGTATTTT.

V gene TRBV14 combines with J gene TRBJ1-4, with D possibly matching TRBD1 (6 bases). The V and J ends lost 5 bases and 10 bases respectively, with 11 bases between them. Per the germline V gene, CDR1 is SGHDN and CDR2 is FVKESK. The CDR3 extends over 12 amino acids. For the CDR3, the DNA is TGTGCCAGCAGCGGAACAGGGAGAAAACTGTTTTTT. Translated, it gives CASSGTGRKLFF.

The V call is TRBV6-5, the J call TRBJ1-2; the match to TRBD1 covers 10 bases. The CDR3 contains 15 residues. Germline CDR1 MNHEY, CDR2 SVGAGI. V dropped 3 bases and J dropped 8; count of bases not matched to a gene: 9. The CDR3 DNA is TGTGCCAGCAGTTATGGGACAGGGGCTTCTGTGGGCTACACCTTC. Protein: CASSYGTGASVGYTF.

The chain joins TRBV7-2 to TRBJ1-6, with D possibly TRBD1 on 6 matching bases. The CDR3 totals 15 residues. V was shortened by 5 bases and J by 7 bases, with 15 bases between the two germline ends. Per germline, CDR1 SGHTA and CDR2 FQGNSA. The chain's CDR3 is CASSLAGVGNSPLHF. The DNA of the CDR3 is TGTGCCAGCAGCCTTGCAGGGGTTGGGAATTCACCCCTCCACTTT.

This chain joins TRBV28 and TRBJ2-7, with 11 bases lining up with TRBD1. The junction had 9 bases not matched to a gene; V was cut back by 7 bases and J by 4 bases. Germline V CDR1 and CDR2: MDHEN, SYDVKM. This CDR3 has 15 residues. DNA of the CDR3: TGTGCCAGCACCGACGGGACAGGGGGGAGGTACGAGCAGTACTTC. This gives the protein CASTDGTGGRYEQYF.

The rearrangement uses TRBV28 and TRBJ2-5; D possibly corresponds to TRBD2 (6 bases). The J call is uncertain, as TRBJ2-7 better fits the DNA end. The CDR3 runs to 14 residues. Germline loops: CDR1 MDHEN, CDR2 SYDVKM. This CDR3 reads CASSSTGTLIEQYF. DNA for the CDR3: TGTGCCAGCAGTTCCACCGGGACTTTGATCGAGCAGTACTTC.

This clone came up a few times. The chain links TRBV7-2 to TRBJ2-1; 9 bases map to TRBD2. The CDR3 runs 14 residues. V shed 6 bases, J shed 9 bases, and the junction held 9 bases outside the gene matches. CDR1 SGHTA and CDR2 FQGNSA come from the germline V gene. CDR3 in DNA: TGTGCCAGCAGTTCTGATAGCGGGAGAATTGAGCAGTTCTTC. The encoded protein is CASSSDSGRIEQFF.

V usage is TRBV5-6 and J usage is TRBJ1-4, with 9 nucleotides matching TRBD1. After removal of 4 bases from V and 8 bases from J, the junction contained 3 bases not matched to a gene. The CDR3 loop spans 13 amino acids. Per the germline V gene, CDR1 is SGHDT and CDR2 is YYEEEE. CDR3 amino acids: CASSVTGGEKLFF. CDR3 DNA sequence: TGTGCCAGCAGCGTGACAGGGGGGGAAAAACTGTTTTTT.

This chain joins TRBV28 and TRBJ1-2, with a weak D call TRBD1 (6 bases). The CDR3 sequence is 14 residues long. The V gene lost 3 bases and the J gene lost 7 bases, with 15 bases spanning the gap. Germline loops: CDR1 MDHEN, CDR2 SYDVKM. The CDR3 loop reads CASSFWTEESGYTF. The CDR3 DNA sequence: TGTGCCAGCAGTTTCTGGACAGAAGAGTCTGGCTACACCTTC.

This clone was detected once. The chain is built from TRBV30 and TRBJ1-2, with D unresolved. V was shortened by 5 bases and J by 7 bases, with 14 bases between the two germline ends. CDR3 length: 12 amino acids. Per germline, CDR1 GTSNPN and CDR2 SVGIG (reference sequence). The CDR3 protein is CAWGGPDLGYTF. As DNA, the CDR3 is TGTGCCTGGGGAGGGCCTGACCTTGGCTACACCTTC.

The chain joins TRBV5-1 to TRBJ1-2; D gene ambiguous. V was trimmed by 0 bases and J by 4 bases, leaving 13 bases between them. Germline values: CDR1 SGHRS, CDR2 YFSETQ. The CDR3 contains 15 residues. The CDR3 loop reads CASSLERPRGYGYTF. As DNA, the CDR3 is TGCGCCAGCAGCTTGGAGAGACCTCGCGGCTATGGCTACACCTTC. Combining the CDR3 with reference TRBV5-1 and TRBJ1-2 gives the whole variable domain KAGVTQTPRYLIKTRGQQVTLSCSPISGHRSVSWYQQTPGQGLQFLFEYFSETQRNKGNFPGRFSGRQFSNSRSEMNVSTLELGDSALYLCASSLERPRGYGYTFGSGTRLTVV.

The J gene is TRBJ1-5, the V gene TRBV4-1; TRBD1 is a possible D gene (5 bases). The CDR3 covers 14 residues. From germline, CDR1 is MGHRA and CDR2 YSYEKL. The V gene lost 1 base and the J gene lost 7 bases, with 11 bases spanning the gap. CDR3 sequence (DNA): TGCGCCAGCAGCCAAGCGGAAAGGGGACAGCCCCAGCATTTT. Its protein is CASSQAERGQPQHF.

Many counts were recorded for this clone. Here the CDR3 DNA reads TGTGCCAGCAGCCGGGGACTAGACATCTACAATGAGCAGTTCTTC. Translating gives CASSRGLDIYNEQFF. The chain is built from TRBV5-5 and TRBJ2-1, with 8 bases fitting TRBD2. V was clipped by 4 bases and J by 3 bases; unmatched bases: 6. This CDR3 spans 15 amino acids. Germline V lookup: CDR1 SGHKS, CDR2 YYEKEE (reference sequence).

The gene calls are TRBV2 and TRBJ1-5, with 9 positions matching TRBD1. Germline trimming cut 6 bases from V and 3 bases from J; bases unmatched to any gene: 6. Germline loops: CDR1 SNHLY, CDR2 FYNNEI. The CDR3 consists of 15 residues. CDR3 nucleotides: TGTGCCAGCAGAGCGGACAGGGGACTCAATCAGCCCCAGCATTTT. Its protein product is CASRADRGLNQPQHF.

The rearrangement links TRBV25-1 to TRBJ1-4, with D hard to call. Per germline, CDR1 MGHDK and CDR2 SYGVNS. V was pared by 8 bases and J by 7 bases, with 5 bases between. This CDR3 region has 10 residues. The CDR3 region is CASSGEKLFF. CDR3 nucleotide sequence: TGTGCCAGCTCGGGTGAAAAACTGTTTTTT.

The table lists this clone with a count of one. The CDR3 is CASSPTKGDNEKLFF. CDR3 nucleotides: TGTGCCAGCTCCCCTACTAAGGGGGATAATGAAAAACTGTTTTTT. The chain combines TRBV18 with TRBJ1-4; the D gene is possibly TRBD1 (6 bases). V gave up 6 bases and J gave up 4 bases, with 15 bases separating them. The germline V gene has CDR1 KGHSH and CDR2 LQKENI. This CDR3 contains 15 residues.

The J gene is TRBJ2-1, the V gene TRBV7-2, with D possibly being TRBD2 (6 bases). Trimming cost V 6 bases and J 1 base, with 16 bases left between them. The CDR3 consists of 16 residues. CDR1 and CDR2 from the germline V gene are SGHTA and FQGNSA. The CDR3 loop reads CASSKRRGGSYNEQFF. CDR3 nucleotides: TGTGCCAGCAGTAAAAGGCGGGGCGGATCCTACAATGAGCAGTTCTTC.

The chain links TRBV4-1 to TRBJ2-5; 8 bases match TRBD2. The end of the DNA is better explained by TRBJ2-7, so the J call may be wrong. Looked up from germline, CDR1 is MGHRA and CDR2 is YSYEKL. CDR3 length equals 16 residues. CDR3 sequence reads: CASSQESASGYYEQYF. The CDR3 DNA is TGCGCCAGCAGCCAAGAATCTGCTAGCGGGTACTACGAGCAGTACTTC.

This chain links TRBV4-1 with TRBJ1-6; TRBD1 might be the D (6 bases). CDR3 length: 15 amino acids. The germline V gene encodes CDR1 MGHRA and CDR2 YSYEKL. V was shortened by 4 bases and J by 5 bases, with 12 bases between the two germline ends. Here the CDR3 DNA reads TGCGCCAGCAGCCCCCGGACAGTAAATAATTCACCCCTCCACTTT. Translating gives CASSPRTVNNSPLHF.

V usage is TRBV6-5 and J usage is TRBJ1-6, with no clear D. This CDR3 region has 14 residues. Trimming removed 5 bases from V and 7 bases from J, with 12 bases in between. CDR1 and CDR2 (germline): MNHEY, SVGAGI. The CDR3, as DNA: TGTGCCAGCAGTACAACCCCGTGGAATTCACCCCTCCACTTT. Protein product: CASSTTPWNSPLHF.

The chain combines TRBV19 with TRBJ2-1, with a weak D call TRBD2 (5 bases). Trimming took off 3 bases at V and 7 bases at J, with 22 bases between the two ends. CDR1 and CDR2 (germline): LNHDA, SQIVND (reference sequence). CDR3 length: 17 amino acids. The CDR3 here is CASSISHGPGSGNEQFF. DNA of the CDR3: TGTGCCAGTAGTATCTCACACGGACCCGGTTCGGGGAATGAGCAGTTCTTC.

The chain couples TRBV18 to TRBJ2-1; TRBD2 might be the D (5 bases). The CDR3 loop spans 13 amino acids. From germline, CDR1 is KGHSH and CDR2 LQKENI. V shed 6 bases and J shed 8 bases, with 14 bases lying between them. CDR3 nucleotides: TGTGCCAGCTCCCTCGGGGTCGGCGATGAGCAGTTCTTC. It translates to CASSLGVGDEQFF. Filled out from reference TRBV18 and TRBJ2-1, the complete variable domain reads NAGVMQNPRHLVRRRGQEARLRCSPMKGHSHVYWYRQLPEEGLKFMVYLQKENIIDESGMPKERFSAEFPKEGPSILRIQQVVRGDSAAYFCASSLGVGDEQFFGPGTRLTVL.